What follows are 10 T cell receptor beta chains derived from one specimen sequenced in a study of T cell responses to AZD1222 COVID-19 vaccine. Produced via immunoSEQ multiplex PCR; TCRdb's table is partial and in-frame only. The sample contains 100,000 to 150,000 clones, about 94% of which appear only once. Sequencing used peripheral blood, obtained on day 0 of AZD1222 vaccination. The receptors shown here come from an adult in good health.

The J gene is TRBJ1-1, the V gene TRBV27; D unresolved. The ends were cut back, 0 bases at V and 1 base at J, with 12 bases in the middle. CDR1 MNHEY and CDR2 SMNVEV come from the germline V gene (reference sequence). CDR3 length: 16 amino acids. The DNA of the CDR3 is TGTGCCAGCAGTTTATCTCTCGCGGTCCCGAACACTGAAGCTTTCTTT. Amino acids: CASSLSLAVPNTEAFF.

V is TRBV3-1 (or the pseudogene TRBV3-2) and J is TRBJ2-6; D remains ambiguous. This CDR3 spans 14 amino acids. V was clipped by 4 bases and J by 3 bases, with 7 bases between them. Germline CDR1 is LGHDT and CDR2 is YNNKEL (reference sequence). CDR3 region: CASSPLVGANVLTF. The CDR3 DNA sequence: TGTGCCAGCAGCCCCTTGGTTGGGGCCAACGTCCTGACTTTC.

The J gene is TRBJ2-3, the V gene TRBV28; D is unclear. The germline V and J ends were trimmed by 3 bases and 3 bases, with 10 bases remaining between them. The CDR3 contains 14 residues. Germline V gene data show CDR1 as MDHEN and CDR2 as SYDVKM. The CDR3 loop reads CASSLESPTDTQYF. CDR3 coding DNA: TGTGCCAGCAGTTTGGAGTCCCCAACAGATACGCAGTATTTT.

The rearrangement joins TRBV5-6 to TRBJ1-2; no reliable D call. Germline V gene lookup returns CDR1 SGHDT and CDR2 YYEEEE. The V and J ends lost 1 base and 1 base respectively, with 11 bases between them. The CDR3 extends over 15 amino acids. CDR3 in amino acids: CASSLSGRLNYGYTF. CDR3 DNA: TGTGCCAGCAGCTTGTCGGGGAGACTTAACTATGGCTACACCTTC.

This clone appeared once. V usage is TRBV19 and J usage is TRBJ2-1; tentatively, D is TRBD2 (5 bases). Trimming cost V 7 bases and J 0 bases, with 13 bases left between them. This CDR3 has 15 amino acids. Germline CDR1 and CDR2: LNHDA and SQIVND (reference sequence). The DNA of the CDR3 is TGTGCCAGTATGAGGACTTCTAACTCCTACAATGAGCAGTTCTTC. Encoded protein: CASMRTSNSYNEQFF.

This clone was seen only a few times. This rearrangement joins TRBV9 to TRBJ1-5; 7 positions match TRBD1. The germline V gene encodes CDR1 SGDLS and CDR2 YYNGEE. J lost 1 base, V lost 4 bases, and 5 bases had no gene match. This CDR3 has 15 residues. CDR3 nucleotides: TGTGCCAGCAGCAAAGCAGGGGGGAGCAATCAGCCCCAGCATTTT. This codes for CASSKAGGSNQPQHF.

The rearrangement joins TRBV5-6 to TRBJ1-1; D gene unclear. This CDR3 is built from 14 residues. Trimming stripped 1 base from V and 4 bases from J, with 11 bases between. Germline V gene data show CDR1 as SGHDT and CDR2 as YYEEEE. The CDR3 reads CASSLTGVSTEAFF. The CDR3 coding sequence is TGTGCCAGCAGCTTGACGGGTGTGAGCACTGAAGCTTTCTTT. Full variable domain (remainder filled in from reference TRBV5-6 and TRBJ1-1): DAGVTQSPTHLIKTRGQQVTLRCSPKSGHDTVSWYQQALGQGPQFIFQYYEEEERQRGNFPDRFSGHQFPNYSSELNVNALLLGDSALYLCASSLTGVSTEAFFGQGTRLTVV.

V is TRBV12-5 and J is TRBJ1-3; 7 nucleotides match TRBD1. The CDR3 extends over 16 amino acids. J lost 4 bases, V lost 0 bases, and 6 bases had no gene match. Germline V gives CDR1 LGHNT, CDR2 FRNRAP. Here the CDR3 DNA reads TGTGCTAGTGGTTTGGTACTCGAGGGACAGGGAAACACCATATATTTT. It translates to CASGLVLEGQGNTIYF.

V and J are TRBV19 and TRBJ1-6; D may be TRBD1 (5 bases). The V gene lost 6 bases and the J gene lost 10 bases, with 13 bases spanning the gap. CDR3 length: 13 residues. Germline CDR1 and CDR2: LNHDA and SQIVND (reference sequence). CDR3 coding DNA: TGTGCCAGTAGAAAAGGGGTAGGGTCACCCCTCCACTTT. It specifies CASRKGVGSPLHF.

The chain has TRBV5-4 and TRBJ2-1; a weak D match, TRBD2 (6 bases). Deletions cut 1 base from V and 11 bases from J, with 10 bases between. This CDR3 is 12 amino acids long. Germline CDR1 and CDR2: SGHNT and YYREEE (reference sequence). In DNA, the CDR3 is TGTGCCAGCAGCTTGAATAGCGGAAAGCAGTTCTTC. Translation: CASSLNSGKQFF.